These T cell receptor beta chains were read from a single sample in a study of PD-1 blockade in classical Hodgkin lymphoma. Only in-frame clones appear in the TCRdb table, and some are missing; sequencing was by immunoSEQ multiplex PCR. The data show roughly 32,000 clones, with 65% to 90% seen just once and approximately 35% held by the top ten. The sequences come from peripheral blood mononuclear cells (PBMCs), collected at baseline. Receptors were obtained from a human donor with classical Hodgkin lymphoma. The CDR3 runs from the conserved cysteine through the conserved F or W. A D gene is named only where the DNA matches it firmly. Only some rows state a clone size, as once, few, many or a class for expanded clones.

V: TRBV6-6
D: -
size: -
CDR3: CASSYSGKRTEAFF

V: TRBV4-2
D: TRBD1
size: few
CDR3: CASSQGTGADTEAFF

V: TRBV19
D: TRBD2
size: -
CDR3: CASSKDGSGGKNIQYF

V: TRBV7-9
D: -
size: -
CDR3: CASSLATGYWWAFF

V: TRBV4-2
D: TRBD2
size: -
CDR3: CASSEGLAEYNEQFF

V: TRBV6-5
D: -
size: -
CDR3: CASSYGGHRNTEAFF

V: TRBV2
D: -
size: -
CDR3: CASSLDRSYGYTF

V: TRBV7-2
D: -
size: -
CDR3: CASSLGGDSYGYTF

V: TRBV18
D: -
size: -
CDR3: CASSPGGQGTGNTEAFF

V: TRBV6-1
D: -
size: few
CDR3: CASSIGASSSYEQYF

V: TRBV15
D: TRBD1
size: few
CDR3: CATSRTGDSPLHF

V: TRBV7-2
D: -
size: -
CDR3: CASSLSGIADYEQYF

V: TRBV7-9
D: -
size: -
CDR3: CASSLGSAEQYF

V: TRBV7-2
D: -
size: -
CDR3: CASSLASSGSYNEQFF

V: TRBV7-9
D: -
size: once
CDR3: CASSLQGGATNEKLFF

V: TRBV6-5
D: -
size: -
CDR3: CASRRQLRTDTQYF

V: TRBV19
D: -
size: -
CDR3: CASRTGQRSGNTIYF

V: TRBV30
D: -
size: -
CDR3: CAWSPTSGYTF

V: TRBV5-5
D: TRBD1
size: -
CDR3: CASSFTGVSQPQHF

V: TRBV2
D: TRBD1
size: -
CDR3: CASGTGSFEYEQYF

V: TRBV28
D: -
size: -
CDR3: CASSLSAAPTDTQYF

V: TRBV11-2
D: -
size: -
CDR3: CASSDTRDYTF

V: TRBV27
D: TRBD1
size: -
CDR3: CASSPWTGVGQPQHF

V: TRBV6-5
D: -
size: -
CDR3: CASSYSRGNYEQYF

V: TRBV4-3
D: -
size: -
CDR3: CASSQEVLEYYGYTF

V: TRBV6-1
D: TRBD1
size: -
CDR3: CASSEGGTGVYEQYF

V: TRBV7-7
D: -
size: -
CDR3: CASSLRGSYNEQFF

V: TRBV4-2
D: -
size: -
CDR3: CASSQVQGNTEAFF

V: TRBV2
D: -
size: -
CDR3: CASSAADTQYF

V: TRBV19
D: -
size: -
CDR3: CASSIGTTGVTEAFF

V: TRBV5-1
D: -
size: once
CDR3: CASSLGSGANQPQHF

V: TRBV5-1
D: TRBD1
size: -
CDR3: CASRLTGAADEQYF

V: TRBV6-5
D: -
size: once
CDR3: CATVGRSPSTDTQYF

V: TRBV5-4
D: -
size: -
CDR3: CASSLGPGSTDTQYF

V: TRBV7-2
D: TRBD2
size: -
CDR3: CASSVLAGQETQYF

V: TRBV6-5
D: -
size: -
CDR3: CASSYFPGVGEKLFF

V: TRBV7-2
D: -
size: -
CDR3: CASSESWGAGNIQYF

V: TRBV18
D: -
size: -
CDR3: CASSPSQGTQKNIQYF

V: TRBV28
D: TRBD2
size: few
CDR3: CASSPTGRGGDEQYF

V: TRBV6-5
D: TRBD1
size: -
CDR3: CASSGTGGNQPQHF

V: TRBV7-8
D: -
size: -
CDR3: CASSLSWGAYNEQFF

V: TRBV2
D: -
size: -
CDR3: CASGPQGTEAFF

V: TRBV5-4
D: TRBD1
size: -
CDR3: CASSSGGAYQNYGYTF

V: TRBV5-5
D: TRBD1
size: few
CDR3: CASSLDRGETQYF

V: TRBV19
D: -
size: -
CDR3: CASSMEGPKKTEAFF

V: TRBV9
D: -
size: once
CDR3: CASSGGLLGNTIYF

V: TRBV9
D: TRBD1
size: -
CDR3: CASSTRDSRTDTQYF

V: TRBV6-5
D: -
size: -
CDR3: CATAWDTVTWETQYF

V: TRBV7-6
D: -
size: -
CDR3: CASSLDPGSSYEQYF

V: TRBV11-3
D: -
size: -
CDR3: CASSPSLARVNNEQFF

V: TRBV18
D: -
size: -
CDR3: CASSLNSNEKLFF